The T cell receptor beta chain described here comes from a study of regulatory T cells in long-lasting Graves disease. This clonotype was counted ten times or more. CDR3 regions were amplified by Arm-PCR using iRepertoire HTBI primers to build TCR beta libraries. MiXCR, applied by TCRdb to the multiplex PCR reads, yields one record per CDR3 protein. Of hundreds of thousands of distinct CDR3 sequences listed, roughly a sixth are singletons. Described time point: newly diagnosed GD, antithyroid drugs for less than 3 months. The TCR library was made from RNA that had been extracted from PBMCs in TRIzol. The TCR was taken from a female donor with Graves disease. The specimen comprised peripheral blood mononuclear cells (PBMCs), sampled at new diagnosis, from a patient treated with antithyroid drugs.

The CDR3 is CASSYRVRGRETQYF. For the CDR3, the DNA is TGTGCCAGCAGTTACAGGGTCAGGGGGAGGGAGACCCAGTACTTC. The genes are TRBV6-5 and TRBJ2-5; a weak D match, TRBD1 (7 bases). The CDR3 runs 15 residues. V lost 2 bases, J lost 5 bases, and 15 bases lay in between. Per the germline V gene, CDR1 is MNHEY and CDR2 is SVGAGI.